These 9 T cell receptor beta chains were all obtained from the same sample, sequenced in a study of neoadjuvant anti-PD-1 for oral cavity cancer. Produced via immunoSEQ multiplex PCR; TCRdb's table is partial and in-frame only. The repertoire consists of 30,000 to 35,000 clones, with 87% occurring once and the leading ten covering 3.5%. Material: PBMCs, obtained before nivolumab (anti-PD-1) treatment. The receptor set was obtained from a person between 35 and 79 years old with oral cavity squamous cell carcinoma.

The V call is TRBV7-2, the J call TRBJ2-3; 13 bases map to TRBD2. With V trimmed by 5 bases and J by 6 bases, 8 bases remained unmatched. The length of the CDR3 is 16 residues. Per germline, CDR1 SGHTA and CDR2 FQGNSA. The CDR3 sequence: CASSARTSGGRDTQYF. CDR3 sequence (DNA): TGTGCCAGCAGCGCCCGGACTAGCGGGGGACGGGATACGCAGTATTTT.

The V call is TRBV7-9, the J call TRBJ2-5; 7 positions agree with TRBD1. The germline CDR1 and CDR2 sequences are SEHNR and FQNEAQ (reference sequence). With V trimmed by 5 bases and J by 1 base, 7 bases remained unmatched. This CDR3 has 15 residues. CDR3: CASSPPQGSQETQYF. In nucleotides, the CDR3 is TGTGCCAGCAGCCCTCCACAGGGGAGCCAAGAGACCCAGTACTTC.

A remark on this clone: The same CDR3 also results from other DNA sequences found in this sample. The CDR3 sequence is CASSVAGSGNTIYF. Written as DNA, the CDR3 is TGTGCCAGCAGCGTAGCGGGATCCGGAAACACCATATATTTT. This chain connects TRBV9 to TRBJ1-3; D is undetermined. The CDR3 has 14 amino acids. Trimming removed 0 bases at V and 4 bases at J, with 8 bases between. From germline, CDR1 is SGDLS and CDR2 YYNGEE.

V is TRBV4-1 and J is TRBJ1-6, with 7 bases fitting TRBD1. This CDR3 contains 14 residues. J lost 9 bases, V lost 3 bases, and 5 bases had no gene match. Germline CDR1 is MGHRA and CDR2 is YSYEKL. CDR3: CASSQGDRASPLHF. The CDR3 nucleotides are TGCGCCAGCAGCCAGGGCGACAGGGCTTCACCCCTCCACTTT.

The chain recombines TRBV6-1 with TRBJ2-7, with 7 bases identical to TRBD2. The CDR3 length is 15 residues. The germline V gene encodes CDR1 MNHNS and CDR2 SASEGT. With 3 bases clipped from V and 3 bases from J, the junction kept 8 bases outside the gene matches. The DNA of the CDR3 is TGTGCCAGCAGTGACGGTAGCGGGTTCGGCTACGAGCAGTACTTC. It yields the protein CASSDGSGFGYEQYF.

This chain links TRBV19 with TRBJ2-1; 7 bases fit TRBD2. The CDR3 has 14 residues. J lost 5 bases, V lost 5 bases, and 6 bases had no gene match. CDR1 LNHDA and CDR2 SQIVND come from the germline V gene (reference sequence). In nucleotides, the CDR3 is TGTGCCAGTAGTCACCGGGGGAGGGACAATGAGCAGTTCTTC. It translates to CASSHRGRDNEQFF.

This chain uses TRBV30 with TRBJ2-7; D is uncertain. V lost 3 bases to trimming and J lost 6 bases, with 21 bases between them. The CDR3 loop spans 15 amino acids. CDR1 is GTSNPN and CDR2 is SVGIG in the germline V gene (reference sequence). The CDR3 reads CAWSPTSQPVFEQYF. CDR3 DNA: TGTGCCTGGAGCCCCACCTCCCAGCCGGTCTTCGAGCAGTACTTC.

This clone has just a few counts. V is TRBV14 and J is TRBJ1-6; 7 bases fit TRBD1. The CDR3 runs to 15 residues. Germline loops: CDR1 SGHDN, CDR2 FVKESK. J lost 7 bases, V lost 6 bases, and 9 bases had no gene match. The CDR3 region is CASRQRDSGNSPLHF. The CDR3, as DNA: TGTGCCAGCAGGCAGCGGGACAGCGGAAATTCACCCCTCCACTTT.

Only a few counts were recorded for this clone. The chain uses TRBV19 and TRBJ1-1; D gene ambiguous. The germline V gene has CDR1 LNHDA and CDR2 SQIVND (reference sequence). Trimming took off 8 bases at V and 3 bases at J, with 22 bases between the two ends. The CDR3 sequence is 16 residues long. This CDR3 is CASVDPYLRRDTEAFF. DNA of the CDR3: TGTGCCAGTGTGGACCCATACCTCAGAAGGGACACTGAAGCTTTCTTT.